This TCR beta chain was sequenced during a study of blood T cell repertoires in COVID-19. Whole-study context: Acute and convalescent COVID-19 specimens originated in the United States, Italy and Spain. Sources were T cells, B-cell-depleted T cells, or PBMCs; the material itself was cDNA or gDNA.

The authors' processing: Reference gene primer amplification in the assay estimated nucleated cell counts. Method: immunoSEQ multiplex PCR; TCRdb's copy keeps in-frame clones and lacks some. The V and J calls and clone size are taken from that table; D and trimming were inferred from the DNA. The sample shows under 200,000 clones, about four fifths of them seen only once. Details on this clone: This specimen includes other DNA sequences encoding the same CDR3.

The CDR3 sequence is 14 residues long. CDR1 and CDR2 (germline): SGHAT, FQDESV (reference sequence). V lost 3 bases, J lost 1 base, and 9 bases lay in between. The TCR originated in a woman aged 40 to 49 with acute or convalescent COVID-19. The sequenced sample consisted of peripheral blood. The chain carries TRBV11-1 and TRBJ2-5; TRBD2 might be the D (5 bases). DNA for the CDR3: TGTGCCAGCAGCTTTGGCCTAGCCCAAGAGACCCAGTACTTC. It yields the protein CASSFGLAQETQYF. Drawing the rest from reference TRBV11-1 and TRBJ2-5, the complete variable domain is EAEVAQSPRYKITEKSQAVAFWCDPISGHATLYWYRQILGQGPELLVQFQDESVVDDSQLPKDRFSAERLKGVDSTLKIQPAELGDSAMYLCASSFGLAQETQYFGPGTRLLVL.